These 22 T cell receptor beta chains came from one sample sequenced in a study of monozygotic twins with inflammatory bowel disease. TCRdb re-called the 5' RACE reads and catalogs CDR3 proteins one per entry, DNA excluded. The table lists 350,000 to 500,000 distinct CDR3 sequences, with roughly 2.3% in the top ten. Sequences were obtained from blood. These receptor sequences come from a human donor with ulcerative colitis or Crohn's disease, or a healthy co-twin of an affected twin (not recorded which).

The chain joins TRBV7-8 to TRBJ1-5; TCRdb's assignment of TRBD1 cannot be checked, as there is no DNA. Germline V gives CDR1 SGHVS, CDR2 FQNEAQ. The CDR3 consists of 16 residues. CDR3 sequence reads: CASSLAGTALNQPQHF.

CDR3 sequence reads: CASSVTRVEETQYF. The chain links TRBV5-1 to TRBJ2-5; TCRdb reports TRBD2, a call that lacks DNA to check it against. Germline-derived CDR1 and CDR2 are SGHRS and YFSETQ. The CDR3 is 14 residues long.

The gene calls are TRBV6-5 and TRBJ1-1. The CDR3 extends over 13 amino acids. Germline loops: CDR1 MNHEY, CDR2 SVGAGI. The CDR3 sequence is CASSYGRYTEAFF.

The chain links TRBV7-2 to TRBJ1-6; the D call from TCRdb, TRBD1, cannot be confirmed without DNA. The CDR3 length is 16 residues. CDR1 is SGHTA, CDR2 FQGNSA, per germline. The CDR3 reads CASSSGPGQGNSPLHF.

The chain has TRBV7-2 and TRBJ2-3. The CDR3 is 14 amino acids. Looked up from germline, CDR1 is SGHTA and CDR2 is FQGNSA. This CDR3 is CASSLVFATDTQYF.

This CDR3 is CASSTEGLQTGELFF. The J gene is TRBJ2-2, the V gene TRBV2; TCRdb proposes TRBD2, but this gene call is untestable without DNA. The CDR3 spans 15 residues. Germline assignment: CDR1 SNHLY and CDR2 FYNNEI.

This chain uses TRBV18 with TRBJ2-7; lacking DNA, the TRBD1 call made by TCRdb goes unchecked. Germline CDR1 KGHSH, CDR2 LQKENI. There are 15 residues in the CDR3. This CDR3 reads CASSPVQQGSYEQYF.

The chain couples TRBV3-1 to TRBJ2-2. Germline V gives CDR1 LGHDT, CDR2 YNNKEL (reference sequence). This CDR3 contains 16 residues. The CDR3: CASSHMTGFNTGELFF.

This chain uses TRBV20-1 with TRBJ1-1. This CDR3 has 14 amino acids. Germline CDR1 reads DFQATT; CDR2 reads SNEGSKA (reference sequence). CDR3 residues: CSALKSAPNTEAFF.

The chain uses TRBV9 and TRBJ2-2; TCRdb designates TRBD2, a call that cannot be tested without DNA. Germline CDR1 SGDLS, CDR2 YYNGEE. The CDR3 is 16 residues long. The CDR3 region is CASSPGERGANGELFF.

V and J are TRBV27 and TRBJ2-4. Germline CDR1 reads MNHEY; CDR2 reads SMNVEV (reference sequence). The CDR3 loop spans 16 amino acids. This chain's CDR3 is CASSTIRTGAKNIQYF.

V is TRBV21-1 and J is TRBJ2-7; absent DNA, TCRdb's TRBD2 call cannot be checked. TRBV21-1 is a pseudogene. This CDR3 is 19 amino acids long. The CDR3 protein is CASSKRTSGGPGSSYEQYF.

The rearrangement uses TRBV27 and TRBJ2-7. Germline values: CDR1 MNHEY, CDR2 SMNVEV (reference sequence). CDR3 length: 13 amino acids. The CDR3 reads CASRERSTYEQYF.

The chain carries TRBV11-3 and TRBJ2-1; the TCRdb D gene call, TRBD2, has no DNA to confirm it. This CDR3 is 14 amino acids long. Germline loops: CDR1 SGHNT, CDR2 YENEEA. The CDR3 protein is CASSLDTGGNEQFF.

V usage is TRBV7-2 and J usage is TRBJ1-6. CDR3 length equals 15 residues. Germline CDR1 is SGHTA and CDR2 is FQGNSA. Here the CDR3 reads CASSLRHQNNSPLHF.

The V call is TRBV7-2, the J call TRBJ2-1; TCRdb's D call, TRBD1, is unchecked because there is no DNA. Germline V CDR1 and CDR2: SGHTA, FQGNSA. The CDR3 contains 14 residues. CDR3 in amino acids: CASSLGRQHNEQFF.

V is TRBV7-2 and J is TRBJ2-5; checking the TCRdb D call of TRBD1 is not possible without DNA. This CDR3 spans 16 amino acids. Germline V gives CDR1 SGHTA, CDR2 FQGNSA. The CDR3 spells CASSPPRGARGETQYF.

The chain uses TRBV12-3 or TRBV12-4 and TRBJ1-1; TCRdb's assignment of TRBD1 cannot be checked, as there is no DNA. This CDR3 spans 14 amino acids. The CDR3 loop is CASSLGGQGGEAFF.

J is TRBJ1-6 and V is TRBV7-3. This CDR3 spans 14 amino acids. Per germline, CDR1 SGHTA and CDR2 FQGTGA. The CDR3 sequence is CASSHDTFNSPLHF.

The V gene is TRBV29-1, the J gene TRBJ2-7; no DNA is available, so the TRBD1 call from TCRdb remains unchecked. There are 12 residues in the CDR3. From germline, CDR1 is SQVTM and CDR2 ANQGSEA. The CDR3 region is CSVPTGGGEQYF.

This rearrangement joins TRBV1 to TRBJ2-5; TCRdb proposes TRBD2, but this gene call is untestable without DNA. TRBV1 is assigned pseudogene status. The CDR3 has 18 amino acids. This CDR3 is CTKGPRGTTSATQETQYF.

This chain joins TRBV10-3 and TRBJ2-7. Germline-derived CDR1 and CDR2 are ENHRY and SYGVKD. This CDR3 region has 16 residues. CDR3 in amino acids: CAISEFKGSVSYEQYF.